This is a list of T cell receptor beta chains from one sample in a study of cytomegalovirus exposure and HLA in healthy donors. Sequencing used immunoSEQ multiplex PCR; TCRdb keeps in-frame clones, though not all of them. The data contain some 170,000 clones, roughly 10% of them seen just once; the ten biggest clones take up roughly 1.3%. Sequences were obtained from PBMCs. The receptors were gathered from a woman in her twenties or thirties in good health and CMV-seropositive. Both conserved end residues are trimmed from each CDR3.

v_gene	j_gene	CDR3aa
TRBV12-1	TRBJ2-2	ASSFGTTNTGELF
TRBV5-1	TRBJ2-3	ATSTSGRADTQY
TRBV5-4	TRBJ2-1	ASSFESNEQF
TRBV30	TRBJ1-3	AWGGSGNTIY
TRBV19	TRBJ2-7	ASTSTGVSYEQY
TRBV30	TRBJ1-2	AWSGAVLYGYT
TRBV2	TRBJ2-3	ASIELAGGRYTDTQY
TRBV5-8	TRBJ1-4	ASSRRQGGNEKLF
TRBV6-5	TRBJ1-1	ASTQGSNTEAF
TRBV7-3	TRBJ2-5	ASSLTGASETQY
TRBV13	TRBJ1-2	ASSPGTGSPGYT
TRBV4-1	TRBJ2-6	ASSHATGWANVLT
TRBV10-3	TRBJ2-5	AIGGQVQETQY
TRBV6-4	TRBJ2-3	ASSVMGGSTDTQY
TRBV6-5	TRBJ2-7	ASSYSLLNGNYEQY
TRBV11-3	TRBJ2-3	ASSLGQLAGTDTQY
TRBV4-1	TRBJ2-5	ASSQSGETQY
TRBV7-2	TRBJ2-7	ASSLALMASGPYEQY
TRBV4-1	TRBJ2-1	ASSQDRGQGKQF
TRBV5-5	TRBJ2-2	ASSLDGSTGELF
TRBV6-5	TRBJ2-7	ASSYSGIAWGYEQY
TRBV5-4	TRBJ2-7	ASSLQSGSSYEQY
TRBV6-1	TRBJ1-1	ASSERGRDTEAF
TRBV9	TRBJ1-2	ASGSSGQFYGYT
TRBV27	TRBJ2-5	ASSSRRDTTAGETQY
TRBV14	NA	ASSPSTTFSGSSYEQY
TRBV2	TRBJ1-2	ASSSKRGQGIGGYT
TRBV27	TRBJ2-5	ASSLFIPLGNQETQY
TRBV5-6	TRBJ2-6	ASTLGGWAGANVLT
TRBV27	TRBJ2-7	ASRTSGRGEQY
TRBV5-1	TRBJ2-2	ASSFQGNTGELF
TRBV6-1	TRBJ1-1	ASTTSRGTEAF
TRBV7-2	TRBJ2-2	ASSRQGRNTGELF
TRBV30	TRBJ1-2	AWTPRDRQNYGYT
TRBV11-2	TRBJ2-1	ASSSPRGGLYNEQF